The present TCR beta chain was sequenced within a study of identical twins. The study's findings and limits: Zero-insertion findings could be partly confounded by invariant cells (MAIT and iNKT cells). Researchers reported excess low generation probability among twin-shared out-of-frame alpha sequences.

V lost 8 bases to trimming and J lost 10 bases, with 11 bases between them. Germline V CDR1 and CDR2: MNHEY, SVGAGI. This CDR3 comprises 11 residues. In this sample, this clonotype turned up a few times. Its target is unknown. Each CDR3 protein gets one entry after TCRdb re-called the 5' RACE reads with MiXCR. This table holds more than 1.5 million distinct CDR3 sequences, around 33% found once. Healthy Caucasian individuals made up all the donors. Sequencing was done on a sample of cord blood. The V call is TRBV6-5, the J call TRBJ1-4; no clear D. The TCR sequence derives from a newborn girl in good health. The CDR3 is CASPYGGKLFF. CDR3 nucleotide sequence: TGTGCCAGCCCCTATGGCGGAAAACTGTTTTTT.